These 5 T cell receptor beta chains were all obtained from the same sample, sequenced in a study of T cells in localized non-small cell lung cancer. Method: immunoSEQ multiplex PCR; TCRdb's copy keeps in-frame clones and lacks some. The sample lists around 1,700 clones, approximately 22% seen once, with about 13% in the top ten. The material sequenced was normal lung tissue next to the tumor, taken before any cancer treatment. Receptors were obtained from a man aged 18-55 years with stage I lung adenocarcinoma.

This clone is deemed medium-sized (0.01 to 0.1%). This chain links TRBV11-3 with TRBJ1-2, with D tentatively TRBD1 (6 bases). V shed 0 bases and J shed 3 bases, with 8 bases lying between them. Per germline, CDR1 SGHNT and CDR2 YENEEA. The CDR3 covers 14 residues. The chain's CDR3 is CASSLEQGYYGYTF. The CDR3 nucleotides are TGTGCCAGCAGCTTAGAACAGGGATACTATGGCTACACCTTC. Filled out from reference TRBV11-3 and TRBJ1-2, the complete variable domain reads EAGVVQSPRYKIIEKKQPVAFWCNPISGHNTLYWYLQNLGQGPELLIRYENEEAVDDSQLPKDRFSAERLKGVDSTLKIQPAELGDSAVYLCASSLEQGYYGYTFGSGTRLTVV.

The CDR3 reads CASSLAQGSYYEQYF. Here the CDR3 DNA reads TGCGCCAGCAGCTTGGCGCAGGGGTCCTACTACGAGCAGTACTTC. This chain joins TRBV5-1 and TRBJ2-7; maybe TRBD1 (6 bases). The germline V gene has CDR1 SGHRS and CDR2 YFSETQ. With 0 bases removed from V and 3 bases from J, the gap between germline ends came to 13 bases. The CDR3 runs 15 residues.

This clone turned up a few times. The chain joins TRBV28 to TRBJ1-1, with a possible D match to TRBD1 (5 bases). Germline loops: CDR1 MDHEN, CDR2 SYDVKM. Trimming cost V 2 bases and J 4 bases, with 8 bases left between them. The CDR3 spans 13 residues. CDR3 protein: CASSLGGTTEAFF. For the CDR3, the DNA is TGTGCCAGCAGTTTAGGGGGAACCACTGAAGCTTTCTTT.

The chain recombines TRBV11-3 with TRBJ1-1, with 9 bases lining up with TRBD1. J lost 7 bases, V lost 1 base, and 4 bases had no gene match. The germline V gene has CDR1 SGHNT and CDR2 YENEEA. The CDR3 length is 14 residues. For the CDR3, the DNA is TGTGCCAGCAGCTTAGGGGACAGGGCCGGTGAAGCTTTCTTT. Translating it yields CASSLGDRAGEAFF.

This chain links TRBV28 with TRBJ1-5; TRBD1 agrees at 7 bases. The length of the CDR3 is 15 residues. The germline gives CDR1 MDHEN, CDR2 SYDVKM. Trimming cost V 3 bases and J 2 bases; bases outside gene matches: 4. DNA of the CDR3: TGTGCCAGCAGTTTGGGAGGGGGCCGCAATCAGCCCCAGCATTTT. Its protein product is CASSLGGGRNQPQHF.